One and the same sample provided the 8 T cell receptor beta chains below, sequenced in a study of regulatory T cells in long-lasting Graves disease (dated by TCRdb to the early 2020s). This specimen's time point label, interpreted: persistent/refractory GD, antithyroid drugs over 5 years with positive TRAb. For both TCR sequencing and RNA sequencing, RNA was extracted from PBMCs in TRIzol. The library was obtained by multiplex PCR. Sequenced on an Illumina HiSeq 4000. To build TCR beta libraries, CDR3 regions were amplified by Arm-PCR using iRepertoire HTBI primers. TCRdb cleaned the public reads at Q25 with fastp, built clones with MiXCR and kept in-frame beta chains. Every CDR3 protein is listed once, alongside the most common genes and DNA of its rows. Counted in this sample were 500,000 to 800,000 distinct CDR3 sequences; 30% of them appeared once. Together, the top ten hold 35% to 55% of the sample.

Specimen: peripheral blood mononuclear cells (PBMCs), collected when the disease was refractory, from a patient treated with antithyroid drugs. The receptors shown here come from a female donor with Graves disease.

This clonotype has ten or more counts. This chain connects TRBV12-3 or TRBV12-4 to TRBJ1-1, with unresolved D. Trimming left V 8 bases short and J 11 bases short, with 6 bases between. This CDR3 comprises 8 residues. Here the CDR3 reads CASEGAFF. As DNA, the CDR3 is TGTGCCAGCGAAGGGGCTTTCTTT.

This clonotype has only a few counts. The chain carries TRBV12-3 or TRBV12-4 and TRBJ2-7, with D tentatively TRBD2 (5 bases). This CDR3 is 17 amino acids long. V shed 5 bases and J shed 0 bases, with 20 bases lying between them. The chain's CDR3 is CASSRAPPAVSSYEQYF. As DNA, the CDR3 is TGTGCCAGCAGTCGGGCCCCACCAGCGGTCAGCTCCTACGAGCAGTACTTC.

This rearrangement joins TRBV6-1 to TRBJ1-5; unclear D gene. Germline V gene sequence: CDR1 MNHNS, CDR2 SASEGT. Trimming removed 7 bases at V and 1 base at J, with 14 bases between. CDR3 length equals 15 residues. The CDR3 DNA reads as TGTGCCAGCACTCTGGCGGGGATCAGCAATCAGCCCCAGCATTTT. Translation: CASTLAGISNQPQHF.

This clonotype was observed a few times. The gene calls are TRBV5-1 and TRBJ1-1; D unresolved. The ends were cut back, 3 bases at V and 0 bases at J, with 12 bases in the middle. CDR1 and CDR2 from the germline V gene are SGHRS and YFSETQ. The CDR3 has 15 residues. CDR3 protein: CASSSRRQMNTEAFF. CDR3 bases: TGCGCCAGCAGCTCCAGGCGGCAGATGAACACTGAAGCTTTCTTT.

This clonotype has at least ten counts. The rearrangement joins TRBV12-3 or TRBV12-4 to TRBJ2-5; 10 bases are a match to TRBD2. There are 13 residues in the CDR3. J lost 3 bases, V lost 7 bases, and 2 bases had no gene match. The CDR3 bases are TGTGCCAGCAATAGCGGGAGGAAAGAGACCCAGTACTTC. Amino acids: CASNSGRKETQYF.

As regards this clonotype: A much larger clone lies a single base off, so this may be a read error. In nucleotides, the CDR3 is TGTGTCAGCAGTAATCGGGGGGGCTCAAACTATGGCTACACCTTC. Translated, it gives CVSSNRGGSNYGYTF. The chain has TRBV12-3 or TRBV12-4 and TRBJ1-2, with D maybe TRBD1 (6 bases). This CDR3 contains 15 residues.

CDR3 loop: CASSPTETYGYTF. The CDR3 nucleotides are TGTGCCAGCTCACCGACAGAGACCTATGGCTACACCTTC. The rearrangement joins TRBV18 to TRBJ1-2, with a weak D call TRBD1 (5 bases). The CDR3 covers 13 residues. CDR1 and CDR2 from the germline V gene are KGHSH and LQKENI. The V gene lost 3 bases and the J gene lost 4 bases, with 9 bases spanning the gap. Filled out from reference TRBV18 and TRBJ1-2, the complete variable domain reads NAGVMQNPRHLVRRRGQEARLRCSPMKGHSHVYWYRQLPEEGLKFMVYLQKENIIDESGMPKERFSAEFPKEGPSILRIQQVVRGDSAAYFCASSPTETYGYTFGSGTRLTVV.

Details on this clonotype: A read error may explain this, as a much larger clone is one base away. V usage is TRBV12-3 or TRBV12-4 and J usage is TRBJ2-7; D not resolved. CDR3 length equals 13 residues. CDR3 sequence (DNA): TGTACCAGCAGTTTATGGCAGACCTACGAGCAGTACTTC. This translates into CTSSLWQTYEQYF.